Given below is one T cell receptor beta chain in context. The source of the sample is a study of blood T cell repertoires in COVID-19. The germline V gene encodes CDR1 MDHEN and CDR2 SYDVKM. This CDR3 has 16 amino acids. The ends were cut back, 6 bases at V and 1 base at J, with 16 bases in the middle. The method was immunoSEQ multiplex PCR; TCRdb's version includes in-frame clones alone and lacks a portion of them. This sample carries about 200,000 clones, about 83% of them seen once, and the ten largest clones take about 6%. The V and J genes are TRBV28 and TRBJ1-3, with D perhaps TRBD1 (5 bases). The clonotype comes from a man aged 55 to 69 who had recovered from COVID-19. Sequencing used peripheral blood. CDR3 residues: CASSSSGRTSGNTIYF. DNA of the CDR3: TGTGCCAGCAGCAGCTCAGGGCGGACGTCTGGAAACACCATATATTTT. Filled out from reference TRBV28 and TRBJ1-3, the complete variable domain reads DVKVTQSSRYLVKRTGEKVFLECVQDMDHENMFWYRQDPGLGLRLIYFSYDVKMKEKGDIPEGYSVSREKKERFSLILESASTNQTSMYLCASSSSGRTSGNTIYFGEGSWLTVV.